This T cell receptor (beta chain) appears in the sequencing data of a study of blood T cell repertoires in COVID-19. Study overall: The United States, Italy and Spain supplied acute and convalescent COVID-19 samples. T cells, B-cell-depleted T cells, or PBMCs supplied cDNA or gDNA.

Authors' data handling: The assay estimated nucleated cells by amplifying reference gene primers. Sequencing was performed with immunoSEQ multiplex PCR; in TCRdb, only in-frame clones are kept and a portion is missing. From that table come the V and J calls and clone size; the DNA was used to work out D and trimming. Altogether 70,000 to 75,000 clones are present, about nine tenths being singletons, with the ten largest covering over 8%. The CDR3 extends over 12 amino acids. V gave up 5 bases and J gave up 1 base, with 6 bases separating them. Germline V lookup: CDR1 SGHTA, CDR2 FQGNSA. This clone was seen once.

The source material was peripheral blood. The sequence was obtained from a human donor in a cohort sampled during active COVID-19. The chain joins TRBV7-2 to TRBJ2-7, with D uncertain. This CDR3 reads CASSPRSYEQYF. The CDR3 nucleotides are TGTGCCAGCAGCCCCAGATCCTACGAGCAGTACTTC.